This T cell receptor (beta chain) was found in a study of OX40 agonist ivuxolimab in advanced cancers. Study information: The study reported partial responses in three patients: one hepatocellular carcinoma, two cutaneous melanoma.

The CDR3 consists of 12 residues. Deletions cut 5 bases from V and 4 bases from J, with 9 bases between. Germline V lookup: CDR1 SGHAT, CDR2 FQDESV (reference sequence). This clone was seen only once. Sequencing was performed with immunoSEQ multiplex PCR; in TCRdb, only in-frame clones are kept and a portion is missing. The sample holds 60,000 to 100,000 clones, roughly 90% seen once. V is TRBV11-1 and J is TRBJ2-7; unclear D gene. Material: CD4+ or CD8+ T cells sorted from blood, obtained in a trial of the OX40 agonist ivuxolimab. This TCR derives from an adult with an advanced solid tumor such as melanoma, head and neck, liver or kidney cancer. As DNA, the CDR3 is TGTGCCAGCAGCCGGACGCGGTACGAGCAGTACTTC. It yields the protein CASSRTRYEQYF.